The T cell receptor beta chain under discussion was sequenced for a study of T cell responses to AZD1222 COVID-19 vaccine (dated by TCRdb to about 2021). About the investigation overall: TCR sequencing covered 230 to 250 trial participants: 200 to 220 given two doses of AZD1222 and 26 given two doses of MenACWY control vaccine. Trial participants were enrolled by age into subgroups of 18-55, 56-69 and 70-plus years, and roughly 160, 29 and 62 TCR-sequenced participants, respectively, were included in these subgroups.

The CDR3 regions of human TCRbeta chains were analyzed by immunosequencing. The original pipeline was this. Repertoire TCRs were matched against a reference library of SARS-CoV-2-specific TCRs generated with the MIRA antigen-specificity platform. Breadth was defined as the fraction of unique TCRs that were SARS-CoV-2-associated. Depth was defined as the fraction of total T cells that were SARS-CoV-2-associated. Using the MIRA data, every spike-specific TCR was mapped to the spike region that the TCR reacted to and assigned to either a CD4 or a CD8 class. Log10-transformed breadth and depth values were compared by one-way ANOVA with Sidak's multiple comparisons tests. TCRdb stores this immuneACCESS table with in-frame sequences only. Part of the clones is absent; in the studies checked, under half of the shortfall reflects unresolved V genes, and no reason is known for the rest. The V and J calls and the clone size are those of that table, but D and trimming were determined from the DNA. The table for this sample lists more than 110,000 clones; about nine tenths of them were counted only once. Roughly 3.5% of the sample goes to the ten largest clones.

Note on this clone: Its antigen target is currently unknown. Base-call qualities are not available, and no considerably larger clone is one nucleotide away.

The CDR3 spans 15 residues, from the cysteine through the phenylalanine. Left in the record is the CDR3 DNA by itself, 45 bases read in frame from the first base. Looking up the germline V gene yields CDR1 SGDLS and CDR2 YYNGEE. V is pruned by 4 bases and J by 5 bases, leaving 11 bases of the junction without a gene match. The time point tag for this specimen amounts to: about 28 days (+/-7) after the second vaccine dose. AZD1222 recipients with second doses at about 4 weeks or about 12 weeks were pooled, because spike-specific TCR depth and breadth did not differ between schedules. Vaccinee samples came from UK trials COV001 and COV002, including a single-blind randomized controlled phase 2/3 trial of AZD1222 (ChAdOx1 nCoV-19) in healthy adults. Trial participant PBMC samples were collected at day 0 and day 28 after the second dose for TCRbeta chain sequencing. Here is what the overall study found, with its caveats: The vaccine-associated CD4 TCRs covered the entire spike protein, and the dominant responses fell in regions 160-218 and 743-854. After two AZD1222 doses, spike-specific TCR breadth and depth were significantly higher than at day 0 and than in MenACWY recipients. Participants were mostly white British, with more females than males. The authors suggested clonal diversity may have been underestimated. Reportedly, almost half of the unique spike-specific TCRs recognized epitopes lying outside the regions that are mutated in the B.1.351 and B.1.1.7 variants. Conclusions about previously exposed vaccinees are limited, since just five or six AZD1222 recipients were seropositive for SARS-CoV-2 at baseline. Because no samples from the day 14 peak response were available, repertoires could be characterized only after the peak T cell response. In the small 56-69-year group, the increase in depth fell short of significance, most likely because of low power.

This sequence uses TRBV9 and TRBJ2-5; TRBD1 lines up with 7 middle nucleotides. The specimen was peripheral blood, collected 28 days after the second AZD1222 dose. The TCR was taken from an adult who received the AZD1222 COVID-19 vaccine. This receptor carries the CDR3 CASSPTPTGWETQYF. The DNA sequence is as follows: TGTGCCAGCAGCCCTACCCCGACAGGGTGGGAGACCCAGTACTTC.